The following is a T cell receptor (beta chain) sequence with its context. The data were obtained in a study of OX40 agonist ivuxolimab in advanced cancers. Sequencing was performed with immunoSEQ multiplex PCR; in TCRdb, only in-frame clones are kept and a portion is missing. Counted here are about 35,000 clones, 65% to 85% occurring once; the ten biggest clones make up around 1.9%. Trimming stripped 6 bases from V and 2 bases from J, with 18 bases between. The CDR3 has 16 amino acids. Germline-derived CDR1 and CDR2 are ENHRY and SYGVKD. The TCR sequence derives from an adult with an advanced solid tumor such as melanoma, head and neck, liver or kidney cancer. The chain recombines TRBV10-3 with TRBJ2-3; D tentatively fits TRBD1 or TRBD2 (5 bases each). This sample comprised CD4+ or CD8+ T cells sorted from blood, obtained in a trial of the OX40 agonist ivuxolimab. CDR3 in amino acids: CAISETGTINTDTQYF. As DNA, the CDR3 is TGTGCCATCAGCGAAACCGGGACCATAAACACAGATACGCAGTATTTT.